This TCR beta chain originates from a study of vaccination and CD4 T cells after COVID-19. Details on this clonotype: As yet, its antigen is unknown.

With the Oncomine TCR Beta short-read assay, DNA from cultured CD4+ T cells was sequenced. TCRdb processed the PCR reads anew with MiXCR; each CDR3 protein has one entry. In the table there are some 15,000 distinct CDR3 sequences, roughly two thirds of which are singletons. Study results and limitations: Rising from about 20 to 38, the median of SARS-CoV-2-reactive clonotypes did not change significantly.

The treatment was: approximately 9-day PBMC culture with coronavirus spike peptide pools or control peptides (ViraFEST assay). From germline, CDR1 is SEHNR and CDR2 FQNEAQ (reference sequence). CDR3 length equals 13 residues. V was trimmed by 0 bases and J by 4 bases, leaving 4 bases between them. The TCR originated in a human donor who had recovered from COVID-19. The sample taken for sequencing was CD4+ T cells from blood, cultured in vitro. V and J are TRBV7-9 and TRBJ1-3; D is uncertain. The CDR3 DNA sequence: TGTGCCAGCAGCTTAGCGGGGGGAAACACCATATATTTT. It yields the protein CASSLAGGNTIYF.